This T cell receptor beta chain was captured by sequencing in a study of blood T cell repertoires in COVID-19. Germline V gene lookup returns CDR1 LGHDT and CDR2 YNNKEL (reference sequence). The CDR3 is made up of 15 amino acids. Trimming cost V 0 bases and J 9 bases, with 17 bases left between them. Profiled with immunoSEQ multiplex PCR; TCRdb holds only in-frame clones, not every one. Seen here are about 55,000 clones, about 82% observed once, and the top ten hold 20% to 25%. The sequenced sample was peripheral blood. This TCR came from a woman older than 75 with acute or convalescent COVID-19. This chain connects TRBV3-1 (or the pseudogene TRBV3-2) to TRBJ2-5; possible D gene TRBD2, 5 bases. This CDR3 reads CASSQERVGGLPQYF. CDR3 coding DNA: TGTGCCAGCAGCCAAGAGCGGGTTGGTGGGTTACCCCAGTACTTC.